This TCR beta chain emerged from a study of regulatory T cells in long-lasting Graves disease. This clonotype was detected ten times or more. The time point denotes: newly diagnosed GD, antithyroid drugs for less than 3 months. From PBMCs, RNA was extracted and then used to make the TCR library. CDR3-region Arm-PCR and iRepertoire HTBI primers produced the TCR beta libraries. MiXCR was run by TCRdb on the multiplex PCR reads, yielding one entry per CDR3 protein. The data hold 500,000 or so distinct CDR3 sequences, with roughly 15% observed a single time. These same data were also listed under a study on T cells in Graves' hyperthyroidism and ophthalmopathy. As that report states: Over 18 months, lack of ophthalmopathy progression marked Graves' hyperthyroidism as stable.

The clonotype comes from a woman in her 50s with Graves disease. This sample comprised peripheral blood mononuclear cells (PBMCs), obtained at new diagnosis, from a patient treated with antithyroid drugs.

The CDR3 spells CSAEPGTATDTQYF. CDR3 DNA: TGCAGTGCGGAACCCGGGACAGCCACAGATACGCAGTATTTT. V gene TRBV20-1 combines with J gene TRBJ2-3; 7 nucleotides match TRBD1. The V gene end was trimmed by 6 bases and the J gene end by 2 bases; junction bases not matched to a gene: 8. The germline gives CDR1 DFQATT, CDR2 SNEGSKA (reference sequence). The CDR3 length is 14 residues.